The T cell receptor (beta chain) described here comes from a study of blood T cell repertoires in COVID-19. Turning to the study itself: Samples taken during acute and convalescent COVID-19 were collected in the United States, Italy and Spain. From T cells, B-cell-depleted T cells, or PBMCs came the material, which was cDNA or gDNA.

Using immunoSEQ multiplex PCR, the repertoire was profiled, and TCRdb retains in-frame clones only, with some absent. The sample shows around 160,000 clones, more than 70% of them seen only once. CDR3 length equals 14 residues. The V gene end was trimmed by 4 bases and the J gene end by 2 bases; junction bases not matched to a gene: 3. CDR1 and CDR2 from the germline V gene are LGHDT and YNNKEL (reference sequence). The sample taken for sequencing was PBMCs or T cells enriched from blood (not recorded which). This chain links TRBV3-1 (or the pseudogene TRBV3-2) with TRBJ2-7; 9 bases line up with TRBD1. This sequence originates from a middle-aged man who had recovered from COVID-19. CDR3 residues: CASSRGTGTYEQYV. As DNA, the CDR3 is TGTGCCAGCAGCCGAGGGACAGGGACCTACGAGCAGTACGTC.